Shown below are 4 T cell receptor beta chains from a single sample sequenced in a study of identical twins. Each CDR3 protein gets one entry after TCRdb re-called the 5' RACE reads with MiXCR. The repertoire consists of around 340,000 distinct CDR3 sequences, with 8.5% to 10% occurring once and the leading ten covering about 9.1%. Sample: naive T cells sorted from blood. Receptors were obtained from a woman aged 50 to 65 in good health.

This clonotype was observed a single time. The chain is built from TRBV28 and TRBJ2-7; 7 bases are shared with TRBD2. J was trimmed by 6 bases and V by 3 bases; bases with no gene match: 11. The CDR3 length is 15 residues. CDR1 and CDR2 (germline): MDHEN, SYDVKM. In DNA form, the CDR3 reads TGTGCCAGCAGTTTTCGCGGGGCGGGAGCTAGCGAGCAGTACTTC. Translated: CASSFRGAGASEQYF. Full variable domain (outside the CDR3, taken from reference TRBV28 and TRBJ2-7): DVKVTQSSRYLVKRTGEKVFLECVQDMDHENMFWYRQDPGLGLRLIYFSYDVKMKEKGDIPEGYSVSREKKERFSLILESASTNQTSMYLCASSFRGAGASEQYFGPGTRLTVT.

This chain links TRBV2 with TRBJ2-7, with D possibly being TRBD2 (5 bases). CDR1 and CDR2 from the germline V gene are SNHLY and FYNNEI. CDR3 size: 14 residues. V was pared by 7 bases and J by 6 bases, with 19 bases between. The CDR3 reads CASTPKRTGSEQYV. The CDR3 bases are TGTGCCAGCACCCCGAAAAGGACTGGGAGCGAGCAGTACGTC.

J is TRBJ2-3 and V is TRBV9, with D possibly being TRBD2 (6 bases). The CDR3 has 15 amino acids. Trimming removed 2 bases at V and 2 bases at J, with 12 bases between. Germline V gene data show CDR1 as SGDLS and CDR2 as YYNGEE. CDR3 bases: TGTGCCAGCAGCGTGGGACTCGGTACCACAGATACGCAGTATTTT. Protein product: CASSVGLGTTDTQYF.

This clonotype was picked up many times. The chain couples TRBV3-1 to TRBJ1-4; D call uncertain. CDR3 size: 16 residues. Germline CDR1 LGHDT, CDR2 YNNKEL (reference sequence). V gave up 1 base and J gave up 5 bases, with 14 bases separating them. CDR3: CASSQGFDIPNEKLFF. In DNA form, the CDR3 reads TGTGCCAGCAGCCAAGGATTCGACATTCCCAATGAAAAACTGTTTTTT.